The table lists the clone carrying this T cell receptor (beta chain) with a few counts. The data belong to a study of blood T cell repertoires in COVID-19. The overall study: The study drew acute and convalescent COVID-19 samples from the United States, Italy and Spain.

V gave up 5 bases and J gave up 4 bases; unmatched junction bases: 3. The CDR3 consists of 14 residues. Germline CDR1 is MNHEY and CDR2 is SVGAGI. Assay used: immunoSEQ multiplex PCR; TCRdb lists only in-frame clones, some missing. The sample lists around 320,000 clones, roughly 89% occurring once. Participants, 18 to 89 years old, spanned 25 or so US areas. Sequences were obtained from PBMCs or T cells enriched from blood (not recorded which). The receptor's source is a woman younger than 30 with acute COVID-19. The genes are TRBV6-5 and TRBJ1-4; the match to TRBD1 covers 8 bases. This CDR3 is CASSRTGRNEKLFF. CDR3 nucleotide sequence: TGTGCCAGCAGTCGGACAGGGCGTAATGAAAAACTGTTTTTT.